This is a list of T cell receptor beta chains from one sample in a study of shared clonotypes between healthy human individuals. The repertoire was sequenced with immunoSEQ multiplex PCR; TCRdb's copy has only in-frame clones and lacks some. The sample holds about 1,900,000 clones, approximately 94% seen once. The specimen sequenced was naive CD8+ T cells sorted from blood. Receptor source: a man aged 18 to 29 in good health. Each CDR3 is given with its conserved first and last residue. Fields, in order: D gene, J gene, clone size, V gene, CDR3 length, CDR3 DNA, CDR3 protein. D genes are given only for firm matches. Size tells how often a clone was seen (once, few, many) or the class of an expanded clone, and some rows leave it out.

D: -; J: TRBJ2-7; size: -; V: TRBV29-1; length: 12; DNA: TGCAGCGTTGAAACGAGGGGCCTCGAGCAGTACTTC; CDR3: CSVETRGLEQYF
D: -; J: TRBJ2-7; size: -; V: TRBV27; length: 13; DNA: TGTGCCAGCAGTTTACCTCGCGGTAACGAGCAGTACTTC; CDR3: CASSLPRGNEQYF
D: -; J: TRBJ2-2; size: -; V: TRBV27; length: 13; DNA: TGTGCCAGCAGTCCCACCCTCACCGGGGAGCTGTTTTTT; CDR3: CASSPTLTGELFF
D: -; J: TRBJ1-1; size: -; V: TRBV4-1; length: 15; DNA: TGCGCCAGCAGCCAAGGAACACTTTCCCACACTGAAGCTTTCTTT; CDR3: CASSQGTLSHTEAFF
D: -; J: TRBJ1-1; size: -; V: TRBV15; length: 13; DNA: TGTGCCACCAGCAGCCCCGGGTACACTGAAGCTTTCTTT; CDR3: CATSSPGYTEAFF
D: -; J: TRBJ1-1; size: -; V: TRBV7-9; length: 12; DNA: TGTGCCAGCTGGACCCCGGGCACTGAAGCTTTCTTT; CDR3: CASWTPGTEAFF
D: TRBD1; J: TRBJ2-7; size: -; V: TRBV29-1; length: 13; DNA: TGCAGCGTGGACCCGGGACAGGATTCCGAGCAGTACTTC; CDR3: CSVDPGQDSEQYF
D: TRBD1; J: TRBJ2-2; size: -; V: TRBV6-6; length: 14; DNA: TGTGCCAGCGTACAGGGGCGAGGCACCGGGGAGCTGTTTTTT; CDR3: CASVQGRGTGELFF
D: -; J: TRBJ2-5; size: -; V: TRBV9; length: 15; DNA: TGTGCCAGCAGCGTAGGGTTAGCGGTTCAAGAGACCCAGTACTTC; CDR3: CASSVGLAVQETQYF
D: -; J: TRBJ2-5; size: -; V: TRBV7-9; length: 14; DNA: TGTGCCAGCAGCTCCCAACCCCCTAGCTATGGGCAGTACTTC; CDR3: CASSSQPPSYGQYF
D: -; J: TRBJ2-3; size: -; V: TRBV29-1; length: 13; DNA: TGCAGCGTGGACGGTTTTAGCACAGATACGCAGTATTTT; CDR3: CSVDGFSTDTQYF
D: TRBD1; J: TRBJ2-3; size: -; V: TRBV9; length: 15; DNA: TGTGCCAGCAGCGTAGACAGGGGGCGAGTCGATACGCAGTATTTT; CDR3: CASSVDRGRVDTQYF
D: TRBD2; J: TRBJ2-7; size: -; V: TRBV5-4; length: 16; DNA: TGTGCCAGCAGCTTGGTTTCTAGCGGGAGAATCAACGAGCAGTACTTC; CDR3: CASSLVSSGRINEQYF
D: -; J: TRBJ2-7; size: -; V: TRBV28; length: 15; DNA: TGTGCCAGCAGTTCCGCCCTGGGGACTTTTTACGAGCAGTACTTC; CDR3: CASSSALGTFYEQYF
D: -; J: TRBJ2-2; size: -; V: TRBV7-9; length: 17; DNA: TGTGCCAGCAGCCCGGACGGGACTGAACTGAACACCGGGGAGCTGTTTTTT; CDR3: CASSPDGTELNTGELFF
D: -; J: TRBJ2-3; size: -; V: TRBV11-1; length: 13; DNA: TGTGCCAGCAGCCCCCGACTAGAAATAAGGCAGTATTTT; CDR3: CASSPRLEIRQYF
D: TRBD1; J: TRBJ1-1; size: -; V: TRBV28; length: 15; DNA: TGTGCCAGCCGAAAGGGTCAGGGGGCTTACGCTGAAGCTTTCTTT; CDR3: CASRKGQGAYAEAFF
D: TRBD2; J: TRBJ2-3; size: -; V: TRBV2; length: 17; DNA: TGTGCCAGCAGTGCCCCCCGAGGGCGGGAGGGCCAGGATACGCAGTATTTT; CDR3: CASSAPRGREGQDTQYF
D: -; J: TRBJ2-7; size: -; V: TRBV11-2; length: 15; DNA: TGTGCCAGCAGTCATTCGGGGGACCTTACCTACGAGCAGTACTTC; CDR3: CASSHSGDLTYEQYF
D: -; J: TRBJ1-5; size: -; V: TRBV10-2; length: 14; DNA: TGCGCCAGCAGTGATGGGAGGGGACCCCAGCCCCAGCATTTT; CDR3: CASSDGRGPQPQHF
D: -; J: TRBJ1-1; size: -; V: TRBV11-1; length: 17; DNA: TGTGCCAGCAGCTTAGCGTCGTCTCGTATCTCGAACACTGAAGCTTTCTTT; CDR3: CASSLASSRISNTEAFF
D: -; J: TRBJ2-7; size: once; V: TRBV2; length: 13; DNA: TGTGCCAGCAGTGACTACAGTACCTACGAGCAGTACTTC; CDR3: CASSDYSTYEQYF
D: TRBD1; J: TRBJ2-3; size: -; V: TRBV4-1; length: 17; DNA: TGCGCCAGCAGCCAAGATCCCCCGGGACAGGTTACAGATACGCAGTATTTT; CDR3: CASSQDPPGQVTDTQYF
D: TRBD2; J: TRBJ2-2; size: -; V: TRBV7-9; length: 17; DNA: TGTGCCAGCCAATGGAGCGGGGTGACGTCGAACACCGGGGAGCTGTTTTTT; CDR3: CASQWSGVTSNTGELFF
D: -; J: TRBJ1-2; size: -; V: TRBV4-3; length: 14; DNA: TGCGCCAGCAGCCCTAATAGGGGGGACTATGGCTACACCTTC; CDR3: CASSPNRGDYGYTF
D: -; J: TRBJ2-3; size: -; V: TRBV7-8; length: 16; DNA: TGTGCCAGCAGCTTAGGTGGTGGAGGGGGAAGGGATACGCAGTATTTT; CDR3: CASSLGGGGGRDTQYF
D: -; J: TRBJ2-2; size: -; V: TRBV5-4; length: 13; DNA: TGTGCCAGCAGCTTGTTGGGGACCGGGGAGCTGTTTTTT; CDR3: CASSLLGTGELFF
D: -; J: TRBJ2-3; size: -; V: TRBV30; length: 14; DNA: TGTGCCTGGAGTTGGGGGTCAAGCACAGATACGCAGTATTTT; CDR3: CAWSWGSSTDTQYF
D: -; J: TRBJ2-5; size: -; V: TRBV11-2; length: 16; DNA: TGTGCCAGCAGAGCCCTGGCGGGTCTCCACCAAGAGACCCAGTACTTC; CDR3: CASRALAGLHQETQYF
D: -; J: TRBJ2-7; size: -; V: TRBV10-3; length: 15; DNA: TGTGCCATCAGTGAAGAGGAGTTTGGGGCTTACGAGCAGTACTTC; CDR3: CAISEEEFGAYEQYF
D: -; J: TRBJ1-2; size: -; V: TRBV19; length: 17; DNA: TGTGCCAGTAGTATCCGAGGACAGCTTATAGCTAACTATGGCTACACCTTC; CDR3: CASSIRGQLIANYGYTF
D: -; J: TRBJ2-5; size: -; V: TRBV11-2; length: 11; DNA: TGTGCCAGCAGCACCCTAGAGACCCAGTACTTC; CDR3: CASSTLETQYF
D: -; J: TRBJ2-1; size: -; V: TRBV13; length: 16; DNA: TGTGCCAGCAGCTTAGGCGGAGACTGGTCCTACAATGAGCAGTTCTTC; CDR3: CASSLGGDWSYNEQFF
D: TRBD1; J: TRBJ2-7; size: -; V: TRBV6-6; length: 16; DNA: TGTGCCAGCAGCGCCGGGACAGGGGCGGTAGGGTACGAGCAGTACTTC; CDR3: CASSAGTGAVGYEQYF
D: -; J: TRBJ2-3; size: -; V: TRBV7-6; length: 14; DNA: TGTGCCAGCAGCTTTTACAGCCCGGGAGATACGCAGTATTTT; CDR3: CASSFYSPGDTQYF
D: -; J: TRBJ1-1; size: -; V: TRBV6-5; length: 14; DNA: TGTGCCAGCAGTCGACTAGAAGGGGACACTGAAGCTTTCTTT; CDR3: CASSRLEGDTEAFF
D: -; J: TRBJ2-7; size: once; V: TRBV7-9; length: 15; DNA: TGTGCCAGCAGCTTAACGGAGGGCGGTACCTACGAGCAGTACTTC; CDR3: CASSLTEGGTYEQYF
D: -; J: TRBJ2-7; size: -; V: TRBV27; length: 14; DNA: TGTGCCAGCAGTGCCATAGACAGTCAATACGAGCAGTACTTC; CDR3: CASSAIDSQYEQYF
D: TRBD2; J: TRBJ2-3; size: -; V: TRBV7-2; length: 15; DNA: TGTGCCAGCAGCTTAGGGGGGACTAGGGGAGATACGCAGTATTTT; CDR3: CASSLGGTRGDTQYF
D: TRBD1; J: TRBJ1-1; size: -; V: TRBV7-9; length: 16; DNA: TGTGCCAGCAGCCTGGGACAGGGCCCCTTGAACACTGAAGCTTTCTTT; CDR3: CASSLGQGPLNTEAFF
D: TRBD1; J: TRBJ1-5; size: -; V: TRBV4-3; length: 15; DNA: TGCGCCAGCAGCTCCCGGACAGGGTCCAATCAGCCCCAGCATTTT; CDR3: CASSSRTGSNQPQHF
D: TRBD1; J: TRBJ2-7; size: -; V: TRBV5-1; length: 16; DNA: TGCGCCAGCAGCCCGCAAAGACAGGGGCCCTCCTACGAGCAGTACTTC; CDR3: CASSPQRQGPSYEQYF